These T cell receptor beta chains were read from a single sample in a study of T cells in Graves' hyperthyroidism and ophthalmopathy. From the multiplex PCR reads, TCRdb called clonotypes with MiXCR, one entry per CDR3 protein. Counted here are around 250,000 distinct CDR3 sequences, roughly 15% occurring once; the ten biggest clones make up more than 10%. Sequenced input: blood. The receptor source for this set is a woman aged 40 to 55 with Graves' hyperthyroidism that later progressed to Graves' ophthalmopathy. Each CDR3 is given with its conserved first and last residue. Each record gives: V gene, clone size, D gene, J gene, CDR3 DNA, CDR3 protein. A D gene is named only where the DNA matches it firmly. The size field is filled for only some rows; it gives once, few, many or a size class.

TRBV19	many	-	TRBJ2-2	TGTGCCAGTAGATGGAGGTTGTGGGGGACCGGGGAGCTGTTTTTT	CASRWRLWGTGELFF
TRBV7-3	many	-	TRBJ2-3	TGTGCCAGCAGCTCCCAGGGTGCCAGAGATACGCAGTATTTT	CASSSQGARDTQYF
TRBV28	many	-	TRBJ2-5	TGTGCCAGCCACGACGGCGTTCCGGTAGGGACCCAGTACTTC	CASHDGVPVGTQYF
TRBV5-1	few	-	TRBJ2-5	TGCGCCAGCAGCGCGGGACACCTAGGCGGGGAGACCCAGTACTTC	CASSAGHLGGETQYF
TRBV9	-	TRBD2	TRBJ2-7	TGTGCCAGCAGCGTCCTAGCGGCCCTCGGGGAGCAGTACTTC	CASSVLAALGEQYF
TRBV20-1	many	-	TRBJ2-5	TGCAGTGCTAGAGATCTGGGAGAGACCCAGTACTTC	CSARDLGETQYF
TRBV25-1	many	-	TRBJ2-7	TGTGCCAGCAGTGGTCTAAACAGGTCAACCTACGAGCAGTACTTC	CASSGLNRSTYEQYF
TRBV5-1	few	TRBD1	TRBJ1-6	TGCGCCAGCAGCTCGGGACAGGACCATAGCTCCTATAATTCACCCCTCCACTTT	CASSSGQDHSSYNSPLHF
TRBV24-1	many	TRBD2	TRBJ2-3	TGTGCCACCAGTGATTTGGGGACTAGAGCAGATACGCAGTATTTT	CATSDLGTRADTQYF
TRBV6-1	-	TRBD1	TRBJ1-3	TGTGCCAGCAGTGAGACAGGGGCACGGAACACCATATATTTT	CASSETGARNTIYF
TRBV7-3	many	-	TRBJ2-3	TGTGCCAGCAGCCGCTTTGCGGGGAACACAGATACGCAGTATTTT	CASSRFAGNTDTQYF
TRBV28	many	TRBD1	TRBJ2-2	TGTGCCAGCAGCGTGGGACAGGGGTATTCGGGGGAGCTGTTTTTT	CASSVGQGYSGELFF
TRBV20-1	many	TRBD1	TRBJ2-1	TGCAGTGCCAAAAGAGCCTCGACAGGGGTTTGGAATGAGCAGTTCTTC	CSAKRASTGVWNEQFF
TRBV15	many	-	TRBJ2-3	TGTGCCACCAGCAGAGCGGGTGACCCAGATACGCAGTATTTT	CATSRAGDPDTQYF
TRBV24-1	few	TRBD1	TRBJ1-1	TGTGCCACCAGTGGGAGAGACAGGGGAGTAGTTAGAGCTTTCTTT	CATSGRDRGVVRAFF
TRBV6-1	many	TRBD2	TRBJ2-1	TGTGCCAGCAGACTGGGACTAGCGGGAGACTACAATGAGCAGTTCTTC	CASRLGLAGDYNEQFF
TRBV5-1	many	TRBD1	TRBJ1-1	TGCGCCAGCAGTTTTCAGGGGGCGAACACTGAAGCTTTCTTT	CASSFQGANTEAFF
TRBV3-1	many	-	TRBJ2-2	TGTGCCAGCAGCCGGACTGTCGGTACCGGGGAGCTGTTTTTT	CASSRTVGTGELFF
TRBV7-2	few	-	TRBJ2-6	TGTGCCAGCAGCCTCACCCGAGCCAACGTCCTGACTTTC	CASSLTRANVLTF
TRBV2	many	TRBD2	TRBJ2-2	TGTGCCAGCAGTGAAGCCTTGGGACTAGCGGGATGGACCGGGGAGCTGTTTTTT	CASSEALGLAGWTGELFF
TRBV20-1	many	-	TRBJ2-1	TGCAGTGCTAGATCCTTGCGGTACAGCAATGAGCAGTTCTTC	CSARSLRYSNEQFF
TRBV6-5	many	-	TRBJ1-1	TGTGCCAGCAGTTACTCGATGGCGGGGGCTACTGAAGCTTTCTTT	CASSYSMAGATEAFF
TRBV30	many	-	TRBJ2-1	TGTGCCTGTTCTCGGGACGGATACAATGAGCAGTTCTTC	CACSRDGYNEQFF
TRBV30	many	-	TRBJ1-5	TGTGCCTGGAGTGAATATATGGCGGGGGGAAGGTTGCCCCAGCATTTT	CAWSEYMAGGRLPQHF
TRBV7-9	-	-	TRBJ1-1	TGTGCCAGCAGCTTAGAAAATTTTTCGAACACTGAAGCTTTCTTT	CASSLENFSNTEAFF
TRBV11-2	many	-	TRBJ2-5	TGTGCCAGCAGCTTAGCTAGGGTACAAGAGACCCAGTACTTC	CASSLARVQETQYF
TRBV27	many	-	TRBJ2-3	TGTGCCAGCAGACAAGGACCTGCGAGCACAGATACGCAGTATTTT	CASRQGPASTDTQYF
TRBV6-1	-	-	TRBJ2-1	TGTGCCAGCAGTGAAGCGGTTGGGACTCCGTCGGATGAGCAGTTCTTC	CASSEAVGTPSDEQFF
TRBV28	many	-	TRBJ1-3	TGTGCCAGTCGGGATTATTATTCTGGAAACACCATATATTTT	CASRDYYSGNTIYF
TRBV6-1	many	TRBD2	TRBJ2-1	TGTGCCAGCAAGCCTCCGGGGGGCTCCTACAATGAGCAGTTCTTC	CASKPPGGSYNEQFF
TRBV7-2	-	-	TRBJ2-5	TGTGCCAGCAGCTTACCCCCGGTCCAGACCCAGTACTTC	CASSLPPVQTQYF
TRBV29-1	many	-	TRBJ2-2	TGCAGCGTTGATAGCGCAGGGACCGGGGAGCTGTTTTTT	CSVDSAGTGELFF
TRBV19	few	TRBD1	TRBJ1-5	TGTGCCAGTAGTCTCGATACAGGGGTGGTTCAGCCCCAGCATTTT	CASSLDTGVVQPQHF
TRBV7-9	many	-	TRBJ2-1	TGTGCCAGCAGCCCATATCGATGGCGGGGGCCGAGAGAGGTCAATGAGCAGTTCTTC	CASSPYRWRGPREVNEQFF
TRBV30	many	-	TRBJ1-1	TGTGCCTGGAGTAACAGGGCGAACACTGAAGCTTTCTTT	CAWSNRANTEAFF
TRBV28	-	-	TRBJ2-1	TGTGCCAGCAGTTACCCCTCGAGTGGCGGAGACAATGGGCAGTTCTTC	CASSYPSSGGDNGQFF
TRBV15	many	TRBD2	TRBJ2-3	TGTGCCACCTGGATTGCGGGAGGGCTGGATACGCAGTATTTT	CATWIAGGLDTQYF
TRBV25-1	many	-	TRBJ2-6	TGTGCCAGCAGTGAATGGGGGCCGATGGGGGCCAACGTCCTGACTTTC	CASSEWGPMGANVLTF
TRBV5-1	few	-	TRBJ2-1	TGCGCCAGCGGGGCCCACTCAAGAACCCATGAGCAGTTCTTC	CASGAHSRTHEQFF
TRBV27	-	-	TRBJ2-6	TGTGCCAGCAGTTTAGGTTATTGGGCCAACATCCTGACTTTC	CASSLGYWANILTF
TRBV28	few	-	TRBJ1-2	TGTGCCAGCACAGAAGGGGGGGCAGTAAGCTATGGCCACACCTTC	CASTEGGAVSYGHTF
TRBV27	-	-	TRBJ2-1	TGTGCCAGCAGTTTGTGGGGCGATGAGCAGTTCTTC	CASSLWGDEQFF